One sample yielded the 26 T cell receptor beta chains listed below, sequenced in a study of regulatory T cells in long-lasting Graves disease. Indicated time point: persistent/refractory GD, antithyroid drugs over 5 years with positive TRAb. Following extraction of RNA from PBMCs, that RNA was used to make the TCR library. Sequencing libraries for TCR beta were prepared with iRepertoire HTBI primers and Arm-PCR of CDR3 regions. From the multiplex PCR reads, TCRdb called clonotypes with MiXCR, one entry per CDR3 protein. This sample yields 500,000 to 700,000 distinct CDR3 sequences, of which around 30% are seen a single time; about two fifths belongs to the top ten. Material: peripheral blood mononuclear cells (PBMCs), obtained when the disease was refractory, from a patient treated with antithyroid drugs. These receptors all stem from a female donor with Graves disease.

The chain is built from TRBV2 and TRBJ2-3; no definite D call. V was cut by 10 bases and J by 2 bases, with 13 bases left in between. Germline assignment: CDR1 SNHLY and CDR2 FYNNEI. This CDR3 has 13 amino acids. The CDR3 DNA follows: TGTGCCACCAAACGACCCTACACAGATACGCAGTATTTT. Its protein product is CATKRPYTDTQYF.

J is TRBJ2-6 and V is TRBV6-5; the match to TRBD1 covers 7 bases. J gave up 2 bases and V 4 bases, and 5 bases lay outside the gene matches. CDR1 and CDR2 from the germline V gene are MNHEY and SVGAGI. CDR3 length: 16 amino acids. The CDR3 bases are TGTGCCAGCAGTTCAGAGGGGGCTGCTGGGGCCAACGTCCTGACTTTC. This sequence encodes CASSSEGAAGANVLTF.

This clonotype was recorded at least ten times. The chain couples TRBV28 to TRBJ1-1; D unresolved. Trimming cost V 6 bases and J 0 bases, with 14 bases left between them. CDR1 is MDHEN and CDR2 is SYDVKM in the germline V gene. The CDR3 consists of 15 residues. The CDR3 coding sequence is TGTGCCAGCAGCGGACGGGGTACCATGAACACTGAAGCTTTCTTT. This encodes CASSGRGTMNTEAFF.

This clonotype was detected only a few times. The gene calls are TRBV20-1 and TRBJ1-1; D might be TRBD1 (5 bases). This CDR3 is 13 amino acids long. Germline loops: CDR1 DFQATT, CDR2 SNEGSKA (reference sequence). Trimming removed 3 bases at V and 3 bases at J, with 11 bases between. The CDR3 spells CSARAGRDTEAFF. As DNA, the CDR3 is TGCAGTGCTAGGGCGGGCAGGGACACTGAAGCTTTCTTT.

Comments on this clonotype: This could be a read error, since a much larger clone is one nucleotide away. CDR3 region: CAGSGGLSNQPQHF. CDR3 in DNA: TGTGCCGGCAGTGGTGGACTTAGCAATCAGCCCCAGCATTTT. The chain links TRBV6-1 to TRBJ1-5; D remains ambiguous. CDR3 length: 14 amino acids. Germline CDR1 is MNHNS and CDR2 is SASEGT.

V gene TRBV30 combines with J gene TRBJ1-2; D might be TRBD1 (5 bases). From germline, CDR1 is GTSNPN and CDR2 SVGIG (reference sequence). Deletions cut 2 bases from V and 0 bases from J, with 16 bases between. There are 16 residues in the CDR3. CDR3 bases: TGTGCCTGGAGTAGGGGACGGAGTACCGCTAACTATGGCTACACCTTC. Translation: CAWSRGRSTANYGYTF. Drawing the rest from reference TRBV30 and TRBJ1-2, the complete variable domain is SQTIHQWPATLVQPVGSPLSLECTVEGTSNPNLYWYRQAAGRGLQLLFYSVGIGQISSEVPQNLSASRPQDRQFILSSKKLLLSDSGFYLCAWSRGRSTANYGYTFGSGTRLTVV.

There are a few counts of this clonotype. This sequence joins TRBV19 and TRBJ1-1; TRBD1 aligns across 7 bases. Losses at the gene ends were 6 bases for V and 2 bases for J; bases not matched to a gene: 6. This CDR3 is built from 14 residues. The germline gives CDR1 LNHDA, CDR2 SQIVND (reference sequence). The CDR3 reads CASRLGTDNTEAFF. The CDR3 DNA is TGTGCCAGTAGGCTAGGGACAGACAACACTGAAGCTTTCTTT. The whole variable domain, filled in from reference TRBV19 and TRBJ1-1, reads DGGITQSPKYLFRKEGQNVTLSCEQNLNHDAMYWYRQDPGQGLRLIYYSQIVNDFQKGDIAEGYSVSREKKESFPLTVTSAQKNPTAFYLCASRLGTDNTEAFFGQGTRLTVV.

This sequence joins TRBV7-2 and TRBJ1-6; the D is unclear. Germline values: CDR1 SGHTA, CDR2 FQGNSA. The CDR3 extends over 15 amino acids. Between the trimmed V and J ends, which lost 2 bases and 5 bases, there was a span of 10 bases. The CDR3 region has the DNA TGTGCCAGCAGCTTAATTGACACCAATAATTCACCCCTCCACTTT. Translating gives CASSLIDTNNSPLHF. Using reference TRBV7-2 and TRBJ1-6 for the parts outside the CDR3, the full variable domain is GAGVSQSPSNKVTEKGKDVELRCDPISGHTALYWYRQSLGQGLEFLIYFQGNSAPDKSGLPSDRFSAERTGGSVSTLTIQRTQQEDSAVYLCASSLIDTNNSPLHFGNGTRLTVT.

V gene TRBV28 combines with J gene TRBJ1-1; D call uncertain. V lost 7 bases and J lost 2, with 14 bases in between. The CDR3 runs to 14 residues. Germline V gene lookup returns CDR1 MDHEN and CDR2 SYDVKM. The CDR3 protein is CASTKGGINTEAFF. CDR3 nucleotide sequence: TGTGCCAGCACCAAAGGTGGTATTAACACTGAAGCTTTCTTT.

The rearrangement links TRBV20-1 to TRBJ1-2, with D possibly TRBD1 on 6 matching bases. The CDR3 length is 15 residues. Germline V CDR1 and CDR2: DFQATT, SNEGSKA (reference sequence). With 0 bases removed from V and 0 bases from J, the gap between germline ends came to 11 bases. CDR3 sequence: CSARETGTPNYGYTF. The CDR3 region has the DNA TGCAGTGCTAGAGAAACCGGGACACCTAACTATGGCTACACCTTC.

The V call is TRBV6-2 or TRBV6-3, the J call TRBJ1-3, with D perhaps TRBD1 (6 bases). The CDR3 contains 14 residues. Germline CDR1 and CDR2: MNHEY and SVGEGT. V gave up 6 bases and J gave up 0 bases, with 9 bases separating them. The CDR3 DNA reads TGTGCCAGCAGCCAGGGGCTCTCTGGAAACACCATATATTTT. Its translation is CASSQGLSGNTIYF.

This chain connects TRBV10-3 to TRBJ1-4, with 8 positions matching TRBD1. Germline V gene lookup returns CDR1 ENHRY and CDR2 SYGVKD. J was trimmed by 4 bases and V by 6 bases; bases with no gene match: 7. This CDR3 is built from 15 residues. CDR3 loop: CAISRTTGVNEKLFF. CDR3 DNA sequence: TGTGCCATCAGCAGGACGACAGGGGTTAATGAAAAACTGTTTTTT.

A single count supports this clonotype. J is TRBJ2-7 and V is TRBV6-5; the D gene is possibly TRBD2 (5 bases). This CDR3 contains 15 residues. Germline V gene sequence: CDR1 MNHEY, CDR2 SVGAGI. V lost 0 bases and J 0 bases, leaving 9 bases between the germline ends. CDR3 in DNA: TGTGCCAGCAGTTACTCGAGGGTGAGCTCCTACGAGCAGTACTTC. Protein sequence: CASSYSRVSSYEQYF.

This clonotype has a handful of counts. The chain recombines TRBV11-3 with TRBJ2-2; 8 positions agree with TRBD2. The CDR3 spans 15 residues. The germline V gene encodes CDR1 SGHNT and CDR2 YENEEA. V gave up 1 base and J gave up 5 bases; unmatched junction bases: 3. The DNA of the CDR3 is TGTGCCAGCAGCTTAGTTAGCGGGACGACCGGGGAGCTGTTTTTT. Residues: CASSLVSGTTGELFF.

The rearrangement uses TRBV2 and TRBJ1-2, with no clear D. V was clipped by 4 bases and J by 6 bases, with 9 bases between them. The CDR3 is 12 amino acids. Germline V CDR1 and CDR2: SNHLY, FYNNEI. CDR3 sequence reads: CASSVSPHGYTF. The CDR3 nucleotides read TGTGCCAGCAGTGTTTCCCCTCATGGCTACACCTTC.

Only a few counts were recorded for this clonotype. The genes are TRBV6-2 or TRBV6-3 and TRBJ1-1; the D is unclear. The V gene's germline CDR1 is MNHEY and CDR2 SVGEGT. The CDR3 runs to 14 residues. Trimming removed 1 base at V and 3 bases at J, with 9 bases between. The CDR3 sequence is CASSYYRKDTEAFF. In DNA, the CDR3 is TGTGCCAGCAGTTACTACAGAAAAGACACTGAAGCTTTCTTT.

The rearrangement links TRBV19 to TRBJ1-2; 8 bases are shared with TRBD1. This CDR3 comprises 13 residues. V lost 7 bases, J lost 7 bases, and 8 bases stayed unmatched. Germline V CDR1 and CDR2: LNHDA, SQIVND (reference sequence). The CDR3 protein is CASKPTGASGYTF. CDR3 coding DNA: TGTGCCAGTAAACCGACAGGGGCTAGTGGCTACACCTTC.

This rearrangement joins TRBV11-3 to TRBJ2-6, with D possibly called TRBD1 or TRBD2 (5 bases each). V was shortened by 1 base and J by 0 bases, with 10 bases between the two germline ends. CDR3 length equals 17 residues. Germline lookup yields CDR1 SGHNT and CDR2 YENEEA. The CDR3 nucleotides read TGTGCCAGCAGCTTAGGGGACCGTAGCTCTGGGGCCAACGTCCTGACTTTC. Translated: CASSLGDRSSGANVLTF.

For the CDR3, the DNA is TGTGCCAGCAGCACCGGGCCTTACAATCAGCCCCAGCATTTT. Its translation: CASSTGPYNQPQHF. The chain joins TRBV7-9 to TRBJ1-5, with D hard to call. CDR1 SEHNR and CDR2 FQNEAQ come from the germline V gene (reference sequence). This CDR3 has 14 amino acids. V lost 5 bases and J lost 3, with 11 bases in between.

This clonotype was seen only a few times. This chain joins TRBV7-2 and TRBJ1-1; the D gene is possibly TRBD1 (5 bases). Germline CDR1 reads SGHTA; CDR2 reads FQGNSA. The CDR3 covers 14 residues. The V and J ends lost 5 bases and 3 bases respectively, with 13 bases between them. The CDR3 spells CASSVGVSYTEAFF. CDR3 bases: TGTGCCAGCAGCGTAGGGGTATCGTACACTGAAGCTTTCTTT.

V usage is TRBV6-2 or TRBV6-3 and J usage is TRBJ1-5, with no clear D. The CDR3 is 13 amino acids. Trimming took off 4 bases at V and 3 bases at J, with 7 bases between the two ends. Germline V gene lookup returns CDR1 MNHEY and CDR2 SVGEGT. This CDR3 reads CASSWRVNQPQHF. In DNA, the CDR3 is TGTGCCAGCAGTTGGAGGGTCAATCAGCCCCAGCATTTT.

This clonotype was detected only a few times. The rearrangement uses TRBV6-1 and TRBJ1-2; 10 bases align to TRBD1. Germline-derived CDR1 and CDR2 are MNHNS and SASEGT. There are 16 residues in the CDR3. With 6 bases clipped from V and 0 bases from J, the junction kept 7 bases outside the gene matches. This chain's CDR3 is CASRPWDRGTNYGYTF. The CDR3 bases are TGTGCCAGCAGACCCTGGGACAGGGGCACTAACTATGGCTACACCTTC.

The chain employs TRBV6-1 and TRBJ1-2, with 8 bases lining up with TRBD1. Trimming at V came to 0 bases and at J to 8 bases, leaving 17 bases not matched to a gene. The CDR3 is 18 amino acids. Germline loops: CDR1 MNHNS, CDR2 SASEGT. In DNA form, the CDR3 reads TGTGCCAGCAGTGAAGCGCTTGCTGGGACAGGTGCCATCTTGGGCTACACCTTC. Encoded protein: CASSEALAGTGAILGYTF.

The chain carries TRBV6-2 or TRBV6-3 and TRBJ2-3; a weak D match, TRBD1 (6 bases). Trimming took off 5 bases at V and 5 bases at J, with 14 bases between the two ends. CDR3 length: 14 residues. Germline V gene data show CDR1 as MNHEY and CDR2 as SVGEGT. Here the CDR3 reads CASSETDSVDTQYF. CDR3 DNA sequence: TGTGCCAGCAGTGAAACGGACAGCGTAGATACGCAGTATTTT.

The chain uses TRBV12-3 or TRBV12-4 and TRBJ1-5, with a weak D call TRBD1 (6 bases). This CDR3 is 16 amino acids long. The V end lost 5 bases, the J end lost 5 bases, and 19 bases lay between the germline ends. CDR3 bases: TGTGCCAGCAGTCGGGGGGGGCTGGGAACCGATCAGCCCCAGCATTTT. Protein: CASSRGGLGTDQPQHF.

There are a few counts of this clonotype. The genes are TRBV6-2 or TRBV6-3 and TRBJ2-7, with D unresolved. Germline V gives CDR1 MNHEY, CDR2 SVGEGT. The ends were cut back, 2 bases at V and 0 bases at J, with 8 bases in the middle. The CDR3 extends over 14 amino acids. CDR3 amino acids: CASSYHRGSYEQYF. For the CDR3, the DNA is TGTGCCAGCAGTTACCACCGAGGCTCCTACGAGCAGTACTTC.